This T cell receptor (beta chain) was retrieved from a study of T cells in localized non-small cell lung cancer. V lost 4 bases and J lost 0, with 12 bases in between. Germline V CDR1 and CDR2: GTSNPN, SVGIG (reference sequence). There are 14 residues in the CDR3. Concerning this clone: Its specificity is unknown.

Study-level points and caveats: Greater blood T cell density accompanied longer overall survival.

The assay was immunoSEQ multiplex PCR, and TCRdb's table has in-frame clones only and misses some. Of roughly 39,000 clones listed, roughly three quarters are singletons. The J gene is TRBJ1-2, the V gene TRBV30; a weak D match, TRBD1 (6 bases). Specimen: PBMCs, collected before any cancer treatment. The receptor comes from a woman aged 40 to 75 with stage II squamous cell lung carcinoma. The CDR3 loop reads CAWTGEGANYGYTF. The DNA of the CDR3 is TGTGCCTGGACCGGGGAGGGGGCTAACTATGGCTACACCTTC.